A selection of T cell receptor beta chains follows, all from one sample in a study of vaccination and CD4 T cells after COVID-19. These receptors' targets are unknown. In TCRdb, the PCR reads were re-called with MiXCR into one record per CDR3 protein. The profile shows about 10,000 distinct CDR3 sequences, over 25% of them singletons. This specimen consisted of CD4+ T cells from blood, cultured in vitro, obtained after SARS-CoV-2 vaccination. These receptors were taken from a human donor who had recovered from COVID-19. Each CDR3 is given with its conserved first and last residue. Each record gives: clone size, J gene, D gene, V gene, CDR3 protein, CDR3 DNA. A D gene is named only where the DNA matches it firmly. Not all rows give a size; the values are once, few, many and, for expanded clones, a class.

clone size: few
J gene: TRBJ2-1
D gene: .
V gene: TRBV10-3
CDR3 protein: CAISESPNPTYNEQFF
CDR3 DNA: TGTGCCATCAGTGAATCACCGAACCCCACTTACAATGAGCAGTTCTTC

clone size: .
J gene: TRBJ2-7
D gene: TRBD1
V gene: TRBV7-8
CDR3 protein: CASSLKKIPGGTGVYEQYF
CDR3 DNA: TGTGCCAGCAGCCTAAAAAAGATTCCTGGTGGGACAGGGGTTTACGAGCAGTACTTC

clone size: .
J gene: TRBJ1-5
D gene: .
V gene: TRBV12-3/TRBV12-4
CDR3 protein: CASSLGGEQPQHF
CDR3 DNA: TGTGCCAGCAGTTTAGGGGGGGAACAGCCCCAGCATTTT

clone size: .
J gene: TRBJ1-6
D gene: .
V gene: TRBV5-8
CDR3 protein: CASSLRGTRPNSPLHF
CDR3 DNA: TGTGCCAGCAGCTTGAGGGGGACTCGGCCGAATTCACCCCTCCACTTT

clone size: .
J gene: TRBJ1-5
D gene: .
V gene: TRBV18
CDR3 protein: CASSPSRNQPQHF
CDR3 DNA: TGTGCCAGCTCACCATCCAGAAATCAGCCCCAGCATTTT

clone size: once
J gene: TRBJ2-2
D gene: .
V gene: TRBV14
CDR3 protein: CASSRGIVDTGELFF
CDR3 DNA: TGTGCCAGCAGCCGGGGTATCGTGGACACCGGGGAGCTGTTTTTT

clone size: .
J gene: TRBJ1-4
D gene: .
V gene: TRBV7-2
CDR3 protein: CASSLGPNYAKLFF
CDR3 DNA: TGTGCCAGCAGCTTAGGACCCAACTACGCAAAACTGTTTTTT

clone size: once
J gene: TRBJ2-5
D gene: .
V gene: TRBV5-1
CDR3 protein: CASSLESWWAQETQYF
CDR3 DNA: TGCGCCAGCAGCTTGGAGAGCTGGTGGGCCCAAGAGACCCAGTACTTC

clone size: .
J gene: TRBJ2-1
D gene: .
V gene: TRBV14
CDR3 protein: CASSPLGGLSYNEQFF
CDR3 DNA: TGTGCCAGCAGCCCTTTAGGGGGACTCTCCTACAATGAGCAGTTCTTC

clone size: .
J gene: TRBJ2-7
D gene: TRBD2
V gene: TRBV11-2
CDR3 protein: CASSPSSGRGSYEQYF
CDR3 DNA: TGTGCCAGCAGCCCTTCCAGCGGGAGGGGATCCTACGAGCAGTACTTC

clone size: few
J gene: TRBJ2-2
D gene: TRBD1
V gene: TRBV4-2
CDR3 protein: CASRATGTGVTGELFF
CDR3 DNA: TGTGCCAGCAGAGCAACCGGGACAGGAGTCACCGGGGAGCTGTTTTTT

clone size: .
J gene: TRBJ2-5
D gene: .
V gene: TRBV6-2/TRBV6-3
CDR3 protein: CASSYGGSGKQETQYF
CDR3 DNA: TGTGCCAGCAGTTACGGGGGGAGCGGAAAACAAGAGACCCAGTACTTC

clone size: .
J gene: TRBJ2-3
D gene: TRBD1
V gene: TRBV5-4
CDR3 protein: CASSLGPGGYTDTQYF
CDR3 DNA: TGTGCCAGCAGCTTGGGGCCAGGGGGATACACAGATACGCAGTATTTT

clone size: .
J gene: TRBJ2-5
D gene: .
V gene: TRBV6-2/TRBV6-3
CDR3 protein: CASRPLFHRVSQETQYF
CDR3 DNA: TGTGCCAGCAGACCCCTCTTCCACAGGGTGTCCCAAGAGACCCAGTACTTC

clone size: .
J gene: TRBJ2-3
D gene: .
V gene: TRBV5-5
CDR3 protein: CASSLAPTTPNTDTQYF
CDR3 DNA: TGTGCCAGCAGCTTAGCCCCCACTACCCCTAACACAGATACGCAGTATTTT

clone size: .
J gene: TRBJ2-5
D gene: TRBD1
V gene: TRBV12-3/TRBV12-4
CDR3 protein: CASSRGQGQETQYF
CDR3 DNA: TGTGCCAGCAGCCGTGGACAGGGCCAAGAGACCCAGTACTTC

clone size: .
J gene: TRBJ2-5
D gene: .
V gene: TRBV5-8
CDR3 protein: CASTLRTGSQETQYF
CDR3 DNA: TGTGCCAGCACCTTACGAACAGGGAGCCAAGAGACCCAGTACTTC

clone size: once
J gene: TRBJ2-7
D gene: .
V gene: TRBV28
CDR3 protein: CASRNGGGFGYF
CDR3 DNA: TGTGCCAGCAGAAACGGAGGGGGCTTCGGGTACTTC

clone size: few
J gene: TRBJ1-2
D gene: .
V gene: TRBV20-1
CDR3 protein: CSARAQVGGGYTF
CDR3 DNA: TGCAGTGCTAGAGCACAGGTCGGCGGAGGCTACACCTTC

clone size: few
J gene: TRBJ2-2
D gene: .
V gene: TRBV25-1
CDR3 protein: CASSGGSGELFF
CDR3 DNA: TGTGCCAGCAGTGGGGGTTCCGGGGAGCTGTTTTTT

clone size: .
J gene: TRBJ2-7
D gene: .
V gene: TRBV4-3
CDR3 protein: CASSQGFTGAYEQYF
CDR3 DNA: TGCGCCAGCAGCCAAGGATTTACAGGAGCCTACGAGCAGTACTTC

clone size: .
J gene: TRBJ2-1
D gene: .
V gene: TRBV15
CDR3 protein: CATSSTLGGLDEQFF
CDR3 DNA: TGTGCCACCAGCAGTACCCTAGGGGGGTTGGATGAGCAGTTCTTC

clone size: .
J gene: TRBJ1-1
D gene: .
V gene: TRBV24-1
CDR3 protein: CATSDWGKGEAFF
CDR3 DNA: TGTGCCACCAGTGATTGGGGTAAGGGTGAAGCTTTCTTT

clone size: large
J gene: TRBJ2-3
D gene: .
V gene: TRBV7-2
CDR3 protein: CASGAYTDTQYF
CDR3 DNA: TGTGCCAGCGGGGCTTACACAGATACGCAGTATTTT

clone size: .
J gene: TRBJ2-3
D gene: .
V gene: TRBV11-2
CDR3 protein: CASSLDQVPDTQYF
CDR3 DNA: TGTGCCAGCAGCTTAGATCAGGTCCCAGATACGCAGTATTTT

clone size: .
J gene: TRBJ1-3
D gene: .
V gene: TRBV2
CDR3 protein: CASRQDGSSGNTIYF
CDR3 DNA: TGTGCCAGCAGACAAGACGGAAGCTCTGGAAACACCATATATTTT

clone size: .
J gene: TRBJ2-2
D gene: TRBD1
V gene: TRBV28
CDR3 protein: CASSLFGQGGGGELFF
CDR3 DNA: TGTGCCAGCAGTTTATTTGGACAGGGGGGGGGTGGGGAGCTGTTTTTT

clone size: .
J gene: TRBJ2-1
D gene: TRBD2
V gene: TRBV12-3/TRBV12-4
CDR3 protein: CASSLASSGRRDNEQFF
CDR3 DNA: TGTGCCAGCAGTTTAGCGTCTAGCGGGAGGAGGGACAATGAGCAGTTCTTC

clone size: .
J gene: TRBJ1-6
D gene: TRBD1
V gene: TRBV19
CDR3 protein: CASSVDRGRSPLHF
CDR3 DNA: TGTGCCAGTAGCGTGGACAGGGGTCGGTCACCCCTCCACTTT

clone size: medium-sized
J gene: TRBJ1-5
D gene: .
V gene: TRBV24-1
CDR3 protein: CATSGTRNQPQHF
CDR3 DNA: TGTGCCACCAGTGGGACACGAAATCAGCCCCAGCATTTT

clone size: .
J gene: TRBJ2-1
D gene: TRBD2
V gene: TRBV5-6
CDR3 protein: CASSQGLAGVSNEQFF
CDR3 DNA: TGTGCCAGCAGCCAGGGACTAGCGGGAGTATCCAATGAGCAGTTCTTC

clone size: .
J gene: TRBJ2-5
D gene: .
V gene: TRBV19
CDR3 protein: CASSSVARRGQETQYF
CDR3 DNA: TGTGCCAGTAGTAGTGTGGCCCGCCGGGGCCAAGAGACCCAGTACTTC

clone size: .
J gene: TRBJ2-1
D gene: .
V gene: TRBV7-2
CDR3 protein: CASSGRVSGGNEQFF
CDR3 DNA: TGTGCCAGCAGCGGCAGGGTCTCTGGGGGGAATGAGCAGTTCTTC

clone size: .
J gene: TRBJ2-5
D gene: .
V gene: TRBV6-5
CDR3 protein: CASSYPLQGRQETQYF
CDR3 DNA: TGTGCCAGCAGTTACCCATTACAGGGCCGGCAAGAGACCCAGTACTTC

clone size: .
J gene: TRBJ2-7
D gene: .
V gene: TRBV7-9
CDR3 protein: CASSSQTREGQYF
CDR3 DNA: TGTGCCAGCAGCTCGCAAACCCGTGAGGGGCAGTACTTC

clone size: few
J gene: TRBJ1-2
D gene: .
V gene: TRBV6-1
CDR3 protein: CASRPHRDGYTF
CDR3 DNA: TGTGCCAGCAGGCCACACAGGGACGGCTACACCTTC

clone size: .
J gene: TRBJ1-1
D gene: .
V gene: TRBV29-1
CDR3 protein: CSGLKGGGRNTEAFF
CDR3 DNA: TGCAGCGGACTCAAAGGTGGGGGGAGAAACACTGAAGCTTTCTTT

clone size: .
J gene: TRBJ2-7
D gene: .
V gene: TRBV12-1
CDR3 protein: CASSFFRGRGF
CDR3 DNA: TGTGCCAGCAGCTTTTTCAGGGGTAGGGGTTTC

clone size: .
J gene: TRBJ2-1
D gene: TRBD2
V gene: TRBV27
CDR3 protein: CASSLEGLAGNEQFF
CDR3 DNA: TGTGCCAGCAGTTTAGAGGGACTAGCGGGGAATGAGCAGTTCTTC

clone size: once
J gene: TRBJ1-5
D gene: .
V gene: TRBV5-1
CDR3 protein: CASSLVGGLNQPQHF
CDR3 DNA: TGCGCCAGCAGCTTGGTTGGGGGACTTAATCAGCCCCAGCATTTT

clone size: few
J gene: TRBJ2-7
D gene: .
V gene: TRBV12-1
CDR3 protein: CASSPSGRGRLVYEQYF
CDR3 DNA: TGTGCCAGCAGCCCGTCTGGGCGGGGGAGGCTTGTCTACGAGCAGTACTTC

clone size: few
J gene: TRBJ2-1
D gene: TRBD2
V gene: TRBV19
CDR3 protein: CASKPNSGIYEQFF
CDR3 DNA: TGTGCCAGTAAGCCGAATAGCGGGATATATGAGCAGTTCTTC

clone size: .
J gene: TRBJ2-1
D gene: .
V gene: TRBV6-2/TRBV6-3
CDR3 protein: CASSYPLHEQFF
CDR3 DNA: TGTGCCAGCAGTTACCCCCTACACGAGCAGTTCTTC

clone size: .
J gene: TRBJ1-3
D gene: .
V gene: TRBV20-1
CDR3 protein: CSARPTGHSGNTIYF
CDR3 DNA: TGCAGTGCTAGACCCACAGGGCACTCTGGAAACACCATATATTTT

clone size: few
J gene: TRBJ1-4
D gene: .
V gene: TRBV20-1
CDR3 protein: CSARVKGGNEKLFF
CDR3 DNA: TGCAGTGCTAGAGTGAAGGGAGGGAATGAAAAACTGTTTTTT

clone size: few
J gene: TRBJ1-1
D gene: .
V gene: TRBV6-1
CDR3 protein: CASGLSGHREAFF
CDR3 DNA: TGTGCCAGCGGATTAAGCGGACATAGGGAAGCTTTCTTT

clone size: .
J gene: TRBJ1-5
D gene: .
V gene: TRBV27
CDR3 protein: CASSPGARGNNQPQHF
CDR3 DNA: TGTGCCAGCAGTCCTGGGGCCAGGGGCAACAATCAGCCCCAGCATTTT

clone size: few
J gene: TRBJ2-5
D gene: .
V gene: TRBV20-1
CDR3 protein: CSARGRDSFGRETQYF
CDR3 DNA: TGCAGTGCCAGGGGCCGGGACTCCTTCGGGAGGGAGACCCAGTACTTC

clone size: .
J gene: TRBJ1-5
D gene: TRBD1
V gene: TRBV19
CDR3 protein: CASSIVGDSSNQPQHF
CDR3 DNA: TGTGCCAGTAGTATAGTAGGGGACAGTAGCAATCAGCCCCAGCATTTT

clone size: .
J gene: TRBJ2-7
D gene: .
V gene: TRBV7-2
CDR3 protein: CASSTLMGAKEQYF
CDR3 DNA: TGTGCCAGCAGCACCCTAATGGGGGCCAAGGAGCAGTACTTC

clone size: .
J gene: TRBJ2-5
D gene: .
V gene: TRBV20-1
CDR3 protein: CSAVWTAQTQYF
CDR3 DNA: TGCAGTGCCGTATGGACAGCCCAGACCCAGTACTTC

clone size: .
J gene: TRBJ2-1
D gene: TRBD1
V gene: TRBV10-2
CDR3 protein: CASGTGGGEQFF
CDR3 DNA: TGCGCCAGCGGGACAGGGGGCGGGGAGCAGTTCTTC

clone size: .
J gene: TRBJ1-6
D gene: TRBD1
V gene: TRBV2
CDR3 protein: CASSGRVRGNSPLHF
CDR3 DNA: TGTGCCAGCAGTGGCAGAGTCAGGGGGAATTCACCCCTCCACTTT

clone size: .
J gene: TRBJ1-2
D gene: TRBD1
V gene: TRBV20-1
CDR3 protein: CSARAGTVYGYTF
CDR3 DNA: TGCAGTGCTAGAGCGGGGACAGTCTATGGCTACACCTTC